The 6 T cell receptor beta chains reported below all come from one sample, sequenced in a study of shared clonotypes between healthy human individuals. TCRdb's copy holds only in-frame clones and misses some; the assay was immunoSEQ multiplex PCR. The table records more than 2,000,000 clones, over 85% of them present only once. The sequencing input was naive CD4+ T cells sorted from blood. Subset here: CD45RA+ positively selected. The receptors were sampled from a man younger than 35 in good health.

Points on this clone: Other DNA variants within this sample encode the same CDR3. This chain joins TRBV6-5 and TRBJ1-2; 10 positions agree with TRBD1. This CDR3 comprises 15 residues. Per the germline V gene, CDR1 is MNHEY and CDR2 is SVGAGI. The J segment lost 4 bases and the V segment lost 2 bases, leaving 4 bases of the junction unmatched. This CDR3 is CASSYRDRGFYGYTF. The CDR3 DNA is TGTGCCAGCAGTTACCGGGACAGGGGATTCTATGGCTACACCTTC.

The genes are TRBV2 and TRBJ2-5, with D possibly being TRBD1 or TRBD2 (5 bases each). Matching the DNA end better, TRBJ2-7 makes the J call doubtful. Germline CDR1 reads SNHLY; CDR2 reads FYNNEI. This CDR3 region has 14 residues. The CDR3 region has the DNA TGTGCCAGCAAGGGTTCTGGGGGTTCCTACGAGCAGTACTTC. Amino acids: CASKGSGGSYEQYF.

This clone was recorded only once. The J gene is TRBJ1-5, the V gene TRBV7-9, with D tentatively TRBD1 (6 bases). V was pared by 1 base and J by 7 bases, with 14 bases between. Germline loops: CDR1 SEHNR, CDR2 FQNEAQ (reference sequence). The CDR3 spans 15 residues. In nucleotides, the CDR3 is TGTGCCAGCAGCTTAGGCGCAGGGGCGGCCCAGCCCCAGCATTTT. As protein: CASSLGAGAAQPQHF.

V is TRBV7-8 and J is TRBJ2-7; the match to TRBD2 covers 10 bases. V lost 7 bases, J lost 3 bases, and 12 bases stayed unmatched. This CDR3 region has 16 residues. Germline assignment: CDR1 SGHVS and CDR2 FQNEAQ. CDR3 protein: CASTGHSSGRVYEQYF. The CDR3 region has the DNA TGTGCCAGCACCGGGCACTCTAGCGGGAGAGTCTACGAGCAGTACTTC.

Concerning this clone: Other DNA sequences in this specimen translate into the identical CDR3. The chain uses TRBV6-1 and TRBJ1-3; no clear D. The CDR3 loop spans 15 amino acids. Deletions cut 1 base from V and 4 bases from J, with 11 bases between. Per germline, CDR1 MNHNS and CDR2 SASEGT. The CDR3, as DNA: TGTGCCAGCAGTGAAGGGACGGTCCGGGGAAACACCATATATTTT. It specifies CASSEGTVRGNTIYF.

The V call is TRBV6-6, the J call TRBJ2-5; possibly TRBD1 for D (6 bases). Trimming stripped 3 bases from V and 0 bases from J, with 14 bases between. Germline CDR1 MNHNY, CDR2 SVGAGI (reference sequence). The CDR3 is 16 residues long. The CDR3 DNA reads TGTGCCAGCAGTTATGCCCCCGGACAGAACCAAGAGACCCAGTACTTC. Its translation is CASSYAPGQNQETQYF.